The present T cell receptor (beta chain) was sequenced within a study of blood T cell repertoires in COVID-19. Original methodology: Nucleated cell counts were estimated from reference gene primer amplification. Libraries were prepared by immunoSEQ multiplex PCR; TCRdb keeps only in-frame clonotypes and omits some of them. V, J and clone size were drawn from that table, and D and trimming were deduced from the DNA. Altogether a few hundred thousand clones are present, roughly 90% being singletons, with the ten largest covering around a tenth. Ages ranged from roughly 18 to 100 years, with residence in about 24 US areas. Clinical history reported by participants formed the basis on which cohorts were assigned. V lost 3 bases, J lost 9 bases, and 7 bases stayed unmatched. Germline V gene data show CDR1 as LNHDA and CDR2 as SQIVND (reference sequence). The CDR3 extends over 13 amino acids.

The specimen was PBMCs or T cells enriched from blood (not recorded which). The receptor was derived from a woman aged 40-49 years who had recovered from COVID-19. The chain joins TRBV19 to TRBJ1-1, with 7 bases lining up with TRBD1. DNA of the CDR3: TGTGCCAGTAGTATCTCCGGGACAGATAAAGCTTTCTTT. This encodes CASSISGTDKAFF.